This TCR beta chain was captured in a study of early T cells in non-severe SARS-CoV-2 infection. This clonotype was detected a few times. V was trimmed by 6 bases and J by 5 bases, leaving 10 bases between them. Germline CDR1 DFQATT, CDR2 SNEGSKA (reference sequence). The CDR3 spans 11 residues. Via MiXCR, TCRdb re-called the 5' RACE reads, giving one row per CDR3 protein. The table has tens of thousands of distinct CDR3 sequences, around 13% seen once; the top ten hold about 8.3%. Sequencing was carried out using whole blood. The chain uses TRBV20-1 and TRBJ1-2; no firm D call. The sequence came from an adult who was a healthcare worker with PCR-confirmed SARS-CoV-2 infection or an uninfected control (not recorded which). The CDR3 DNA is TGCAGTGCCCTAGGAGGGTATGGCTACACCTTC. The encoded protein is CSALGGYGYTF.